Listed below are T cell receptor beta chains from one sample, sequenced in a study of blood T cell repertoires in COVID-19. Measured with immunoSEQ multiplex PCR; TCRdb has only the in-frame clones, and not every one. Seen here are about 160,000 clones, 70% to 90% observed once, and the top ten hold roughly 4.5%. The material sequenced was PBMCs or T cells enriched from blood (not recorded which). These receptors came from a woman between 50 and 59 years old who had recovered from COVID-19. Both conserved end residues are part of each CDR3. D genes are given only for firm matches. A clone size is listed for some rows: how often the clone was seen (once, few, many), or a class if it is expanded.

V gene,clone size,CDR3 length,J gene,D gene,CDR3 protein,CDR3 DNA
TRBV3-1/TRBV3-2,-,15,TRBJ1-1,-,CASSPRGQSDTEAFF,TGTGCCAGCAGCCCCCGCGGGCAGTCGGACACTGAAGCTTTCTTT
TRBV28,few,12,TRBJ1-3,-,CASGQNGNTIYF,TGTGCCAGCGGTCAGAATGGAAACACCATATATTTT
TRBV6-5,once,12,TRBJ2-5,-,CASRGDSVTQYF,TGTGCCAGCAGAGGGGACTCGGTGACCCAGTACTTC
TRBV5-1,-,14,TRBJ2-5,TRBD1,CASSFGTGQETQYF,TGCGCCAGCAGCTTTGGGACAGGCCAAGAGACCCAGTACTTC
TRBV9,-,15,TRBJ1-5,TRBD1,CASSLTGETYQPQHF,TGTGCCAGCAGCTTGACAGGGGAGACATATCAGCCCCAGCATTTT
TRBV9,-,15,TRBJ1-6,-,CASSGHSAGDSPLHF,TGTGCCAGCAGCGGACACTCTGCGGGGGATTCACCCCTCCACTTT
TRBV3-1/TRBV3-2,once,16,TRBJ2-5,TRBD2,CASSQDLASGAETQYF,TGTGCCAGCAGCCAAGATCTGGCTAGCGGGGCAGAGACCCAGTACTTC
TRBV6-4,once,14,TRBJ2-1,-,CASRLAATNNEQFF,TGTGCCAGCAGATTAGCGGCGACGAACAATGAGCAGTTCTTC
TRBV19,-,15,TRBJ1-1,TRBD1,CASSNWDRGGTEAFF,TGTGCCAGTAGTAACTGGGACAGGGGTGGGACTGAAGCTTTCTTT
TRBV30,-,14,TRBJ1-4,-,CAWSDAGAGEKLFF,TGTGCCTGGAGCGATGCCGGCGCGGGTGAAAAACTGTTTTTT
TRBV4-2,-,17,TRBJ1-4,-,CASSQGYGEIGNEKLFF,TGTGCCAGCAGCCAAGGATACGGGGAGATCGGTAATGAAAAACTGTTTTTT
TRBV15,-,16,TRBJ1-5,-,CATSKGTGRPGQPQHF,TGTGCCACCAGCAAGGGAACAGGTCGGCCCGGACAGCCCCAGCATTTT
TRBV7-9,-,16,TRBJ1-6,-,CASSFQGRTANSPLHF,TGTGCCAGCAGCTTCCAGGGGAGAACCGCTAATTCACCCCTCCACTTT
TRBV6-1,few,13,TRBJ1-1,-,CASSEGEVTEAFF,TGTGCCAGCAGTGAAGGAGAGGTCACTGAAGCTTTCTTT
TRBV14,few,18,TRBJ2-2,-,CASSLFPHGLANTGELFF,TGTGCCAGCAGCCTTTTCCCCCACGGGCTAGCAAACACCGGGGAGCTGTTTTTT
TRBV5-5,-,14,TRBJ1-2,-,CASSLGEGIYGYTF,TGTGCCAGCAGCTTGGGGGAGGGGATCTATGGCTACACCTTC
TRBV6-1,-,16,TRBJ1-2,TRBD1,CASSGDRGGANYGYTF,TGTGCCAGCAGTGGGGACAGGGGGGGAGCTAACTATGGCTACACCTTC
TRBV4-3,once,14,TRBJ1-4,TRBD1,CASSLQGGNEKLFF,TGCGCCAGCAGCTTACAGGGGGGTAATGAAAAACTGTTTTTT
TRBV6-5,-,13,TRBJ2-3,-,CASSRRGTDTQYF,TGTGCCAGCAGCCGCAGAGGGACAGATACGCAGTATTTT
TRBV19,few,15,TRBJ1-1,TRBD1,CASSPGGFTLTEAFF,TGTGCCAGTAGTCCAGGGGGTTTCACTTTGACTGAAGCTTTCTTT
TRBV6-1,-,13,TRBJ1-1,-,CASSEYGGTEAFF,TGTGCCAGCAGTGAATATGGAGGCACTGAAGCTTTCTTT
TRBV6-5,-,12,TRBJ2-3,-,CASSRDRDTQYF,TGTGCCAGCAGCCGAGACAGGGATACGCAGTATTTT
TRBV4-1,-,14,TRBJ1-2,-,CASSPGGANYGYTF,TGCGCCAGCAGCCCGGGAGGGGCGAACTATGGCTACACCTTC
TRBV5-5,-,16,TRBJ2-5,TRBD2,CASSRGGGAYQETQYF,TGTGCCAGCAGCCGCGGGGGGGGCGCGTACCAAGAGACCCAGTACTTC
TRBV3-1/TRBV3-2,-,15,TRBJ2-3,-,CASSQAPGGRDTQYF,TGTGCCAGCAGCCAAGCCCCTGGGGGGAGAGATACGCAGTATTTT
TRBV27,-,15,TRBJ2-5,TRBD1,CASSSPGTEHGTQYF,TGTGCCAGCAGTTCCCCCGGGACAGAGCATGGGACCCAGTACTTC
TRBV28,once,15,TRBJ2-6,-,CASSPGGGGANVLTF,TGTGCCAGCAGTCCAGGGGGAGGTGGGGCCAACGTCCTGACTTTC
TRBV5-1,-,15,TRBJ2-3,-,CASSLDPGYADTQYF,TGCGCCAGCAGCTTGGACCCGGGGTATGCAGATACGCAGTATTTT
TRBV18,-,14,TRBJ1-6,TRBD1,CASSLQGANSPLHF,TGTGCCAGCTCACTACAGGGGGCCAATTCACCCCTCCACTTT
TRBV5-1,-,15,TRBJ1-4,-,CASSLAESGYEKLFF,TGCGCCAGCAGCTTGGCCGAGTCAGGGTATGAAAAACTGTTTTTT
TRBV9,-,13,TRBJ1-2,-,CASSVGTGDGYTF,TGTGCCAGCAGCGTAGGTACAGGTGATGGCTACACCTTC
TRBV4-3,-,13,TRBJ2-3,-,CASSQRLTDTQYF,TGCGCCAGCAGCCAGCGACTCACAGATACGCAGTATTTT
TRBV5-1,once,16,TRBJ1-2,TRBD1,CASSPGPGQKPYGYTF,TGCGCCAGCAGCCCCGGACCGGGACAGAAGCCTTATGGCTACACCTTC